One sample yielded the 4 T cell receptor beta chains listed below, sequenced in a study of regulatory T cells in long-lasting Graves disease. Researchers made TCR beta libraries by using iRepertoire HTBI primers and running Arm-PCR on CDR3 regions. TCRdb ran MiXCR on the multiplex PCR reads and lists one entry per CDR3 protein. This sample has fewer than 500,000 distinct CDR3 sequences; about 16% occur once, and the top ten carry less than 15%. The time point was: newly diagnosed GD, antithyroid drugs for less than 3 months. Generation of the TCR library employed RNA extracted from PBMCs. The data also belong to a second study, concerning T cells in Graves' hyperthyroidism and ophthalmopathy.

Source: peripheral blood mononuclear cells (PBMCs), taken at new diagnosis, from a patient treated with antithyroid drugs. The receptors originated from a man aged 40-55 years with Graves disease.

This clonotype was seen a handful of times. A much larger clone is a single base away; this may be a read error. The chain links TRBV7-9 to TRBJ1-1, with D maybe TRBD1 (6 bases). Germline V CDR1 and CDR2: SEHNR, FQNEAQ (reference sequence). The CDR3 runs to 14 residues. DNA for the CDR3: TGTGCCAGCAGCCCCCGGCTTAGGGACACTGGAGCTTTCTTT. Translated: CASSPRLRDTGAFF.

This clonotype was counted many times. The CDR3 reads CSASVSGAQPQHF. CDR3 nucleotide sequence: TGCAGTGCTAGCGTGTCGGGGGCTCAGCCCCAGCATTTT. This sequence joins TRBV20-1 and TRBJ1-5; D possibly corresponds to TRBD1 (6 bases). This CDR3 contains 13 residues. The V and J ends lost 3 bases and 6 bases respectively, with 12 bases between them. Germline V gene sequence: CDR1 DFQATT, CDR2 SNEGSKA (reference sequence).

V gene TRBV10-3 combines with J gene TRBJ1-2, with 9 bases identical to TRBD1. This CDR3 has 14 amino acids. Trimming at V came to 6 bases and at J to 3 bases, leaving 5 bases not matched to a gene. The germline V gene has CDR1 ENHRY and CDR2 SYGVKD. The CDR3 bases are TGTGCCATCAGGGGACAGGGTAGTGACTATGGCTACACCTTC. This gives the protein CAIRGQGSDYGYTF.

The table lists this clonotype with a few counts. The genes are TRBV20-1 and TRBJ2-3; D gene uncertain. Per the germline V gene, CDR1 is DFQATT and CDR2 is SNEGSKA (reference sequence). V was trimmed by 0 bases and J by 6 bases, leaving 16 bases between them. The CDR3 totals 15 residues. The CDR3 reads CSARDVTIRMDTQYF. For the CDR3, the DNA is TGCAGTGCTAGAGACGTGACAATCCGTATGGATACGCAGTATTTT.